This is a list of T cell receptor beta chains from one sample in a study of T cells after yellow fever vaccination. MiXCR, run by TCRdb on the 5' RACE reads, gives a single entry per CDR3 protein. The sample consists of 200,000 to 300,000 distinct CDR3 sequences, 6.5% to 7.5% of them appearing once. The sample consisted of CD4+ T cells sorted from PBMCs, taken on the day of the yellow fever booster vaccination. These receptor sequences come from a man younger than 45 who received the YFV17D yellow fever vaccine. CDR3s include the opening cysteine and the closing phenylalanine or tryptophan. Fields, in order: V gene, D gene, clone size, J gene, CDR3 DNA, CDR3 protein. D genes are given only for firm matches. Expanded clones are given a class, and other clones once, few, many or no size at all.

TRBV20-1	-	many	TRBJ2-2	TGCAGTGCACCGCTACATGGCACCGGGGAGCTGTTTTTT	CSAPLHGTGELFF
TRBV20-1	-	many	TRBJ2-7	TGCAGTGTTGGGACGGAAGGCTACGAGCAGTACTTC	CSVGTEGYEQYF
TRBV7-3	TRBD2	-	TRBJ2-2	TGTGCCAGCAGCTTAACGGGACTAGCGGGTTCTAACACCGGGGAGCTGTTTTTT	CASSLTGLAGSNTGELFF
TRBV9	TRBD2	few	TRBJ2-1	TGTGCCAGCAGCGTCGGGACTAGCGGGAGCCAGGGTGAGCAGTTCTTC	CASSVGTSGSQGEQFF
TRBV18	TRBD2	-	TRBJ2-7	TGTGCCAGCTCGCCTAGGGGACTAGACTACGAGCAGTACTTC	CASSPRGLDYEQYF
TRBV12-3/TRBV12-4	TRBD2	-	TRBJ2-7	TGTGCCAGCACGCGACTAGCGGGAGAGCAGTACTTC	CASTRLAGEQYF
TRBV18	-	-	TRBJ2-5	TGTGCCAGCTCACTTATGGAGGGGCAAGAGACCCAGTACTTC	CASSLMEGQETQYF
TRBV2	-	-	TRBJ2-2	TGTGCCAGCATGGAGGGGACGAGTCTCACCGGGGAGCTGTTTTTT	CASMEGTSLTGELFF
TRBV7-2	TRBD2	many	TRBJ2-1	TGTGCCAGCAGGACCGGGGCTAGCGGGAGCTCAGAGCAGTTCTTC	CASRTGASGSSEQFF
TRBV28	-	many	TRBJ1-1	TGTGCCAGCAGTTTACTTCTTGAAGCTTTCTTT	CASSLLLEAFF
TRBV20-1	-	-	TRBJ2-7	TGCAGTGCTACACAAACCGGGATAAGGGATTACGAGCAGTACTTC	CSATQTGIRDYEQYF
TRBV20-1	TRBD2	-	TRBJ2-7	TGCAGTGCGGAAAATAGCGGGAGATTTCACGAGCAGTACTTC	CSAENSGRFHEQYF
TRBV5-1	-	many	TRBJ2-5	TGCGCCAGCAGCTTGGAGGCAGGTATTAGAGAGACCCAGTACTTC	CASSLEAGIRETQYF
TRBV20-1	TRBD1	-	TRBJ2-1	TGCAGGGGGGGACAGGGGGGTTACAATGAGCAGTTCTTC	CRGGQGGYNEQFF
TRBV18	TRBD1	-	TRBJ1-1	TGTGCCAGCTCACTCCAGGGGGCTGAAGCTTTCTTT	CASSLQGAEAFF
TRBV29-1	TRBD2	-	TRBJ2-1	TGCAGCGTTGGGCGGGAGGGGTACAATGAGCAGTTCTTC	CSVGREGYNEQFF
TRBV4-2	-	-	TRBJ1-2	TGTGCCAGCAGCCCGGACAGTATCTATGGCTACACCTTC	CASSPDSIYGYTF
TRBV3-1	-	many	TRBJ2-5	TGTGCCAGCAGCCAAGGGACTACGGCTAAGGGGGGCCAAGAGACCCAGTACTTC	CASSQGTTAKGGQETQYF
TRBV6-2/TRBV6-3	-	few	TRBJ1-1	TGTGCCAGCAGTCGTTGGGACACTGAAGCTTTCTTT	CASSRWDTEAFF
TRBV18	TRBD2	many	TRBJ2-3	TGTGCCAGCTCACGACTAGCGGGAGGAGATACGCAGTATTTT	CASSRLAGGDTQYF
TRBV6-1	TRBD2	-	TRBJ2-1	TGTGCCAGCAGTCCCCGGGGTAGCGGGAGAACGAATGAGCAGTTCTTC	CASSPRGSGRTNEQFF
TRBV7-2	-	-	TRBJ2-1	TGTGCCAGCAGCATACCTACCCCCGGTGAGCAGTTCTTC	CASSIPTPGEQFF
TRBV9	-	-	TRBJ2-7	TGTGCCAGCAGCGTTCAGGAGGGACACCTCCAAGGTCAGCAGTACTTC	CASSVQEGHLQGQQYF
TRBV7-2	-	few	TRBJ2-7	TGTGCCAGCAGTCAAGACGGTAGCTCCTACGAGCAGTACTTC	CASSQDGSSYEQYF
TRBV18	-	-	TRBJ1-2	TGTGCCAGCTCACCCGACAGCCAATATGGCTACACCTTC	CASSPDSQYGYTF
TRBV18	-	few	TRBJ2-5	TGTGCCAGCTCCCGGCCCACAGATCGAGAGACCCAGTACTTC	CASSRPTDRETQYF
TRBV11-2	-	-	TRBJ2-7	TGTGCCAGCAGCTTAGACGCAGCTATATCCTCCTACGAGCAGTACTTC	CASSLDAAISSYEQYF
TRBV18	-	few	TRBJ1-1	TGTGCCAGCTCAACCCACAGGGACACTGAAGCTTTCTTT	CASSTHRDTEAFF
TRBV20-1	-	few	TRBJ2-7	TGCAGTGCTAAAACCGGGCAACTCCCATGGGCGCAGTACTTC	CSAKTGQLPWAQYF
TRBV6-5	-	-	TRBJ2-6	TGTGCCAGCAGCCGGACGGGTAGCTCTGGGGCCAACGTCCTGACTTTC	CASSRTGSSGANVLTF
TRBV20-1	-	few	TRBJ1-6	TGCAGTGCTCCCCGTGAGAATTCCTATAATTCACCCCTCCACTTT	CSAPRENSYNSPLHF
TRBV20-1	-	many	TRBJ2-3	TGCAGTGCTAGGGGAGGGTACGAAGGGGGAGATACGCAGTATTTT	CSARGGYEGGDTQYF
TRBV6-1	TRBD1	many	TRBJ1-2	TGTGCCAGCAGTCGGACAGGGAACTATGGCTACACCTTC	CASSRTGNYGYTF
TRBV7-9	-	few	TRBJ2-7	TGTGCCAGCAGCTTAGGACTTGGAAGCGAGCAGTACTTC	CASSLGLGSEQYF
TRBV18	-	few	TRBJ2-2	TGTGCCAGCTCACCACAGAACACCGGGGAGCTGTTTTTT	CASSPQNTGELFF
TRBV7-7	TRBD2	many	TRBJ2-1	TGTGCTAGCAGCTTAGGAGCGGGAGGGTACAATGAGCAGTTCTTC	CASSLGAGGYNEQFF
TRBV20-1	TRBD2	few	TRBJ2-1	TGCAGTGCTAGACCTAGCGGGATCGGCGACAATGAGCAGTTCTTC	CSARPSGIGDNEQFF
TRBV5-1	TRBD1	many	TRBJ1-2	TGCGCCAGCAGCTTGACTAGACAGGGCCATGGCTACACCTTC	CASSLTRQGHGYTF
TRBV7-2	-	many	TRBJ2-5	TGTGCCAGCAAAGGCGGGAACTTAGAGACCCAGTACTTC	CASKGGNLETQYF
TRBV10-3	TRBD1	few	TRBJ2-7	TGTGCCATCCGGCTGGCCAGGGGGTACGAGCAGTACTTC	CAIRLARGYEQYF
TRBV5-5	-	few	TRBJ2-7	TGTGCCAGCACAACCCGAGTGGGAGGACAATACGAGCAGTACTTC	CASTTRVGGQYEQYF
TRBV27	TRBD1	-	TRBJ1-2	TGTGCCAGCAGTAGCTCCGGGACAGGGAGTGGCTATGGCTACACCTTC	CASSSSGTGSGYGYTF
TRBV7-2	-	many	TRBJ2-1	TGTGCCAGCAGCTTACAGGGGTCGGCGGGGGAGCAGTTCTTC	CASSLQGSAGEQFF
TRBV27	TRBD2	few	TRBJ2-1	TGTGCCAGCAGCCTGGGCGGGAGGACCTCCTACAATGAGCAGTTCTTC	CASSLGGRTSYNEQFF
TRBV25-1	-	many	TRBJ2-1	TGTGCCAGCAGTGATTTAGGACACCTCGGTGAGCAGTTCTTC	CASSDLGHLGEQFF
TRBV3-1	-	many	TRBJ2-3	TGTGCCAGCAGCCAGGGTTGGGGAGGCACAGATACGCAGTATTTT	CASSQGWGGTDTQYF
TRBV9	-	many	TRBJ2-3	TGTGCCAGCATGGCCGGACGGGGAGCAGATACGCAGTATTTT	CASMAGRGADTQYF
TRBV11-2	TRBD1	many	TRBJ2-1	TGTGCCAGCAGACGACGGAATAGGACAGGGCACTACAATGAGCAGTTCTTC	CASRRRNRTGHYNEQFF
TRBV3-1	-	many	TRBJ1-1	TGTGCCAGCAGCCAAGGGGGACCGGGAGGCACTGAAGCTTTCTTT	CASSQGGPGGTEAFF
TRBV27	-	few	TRBJ2-7	TGTGCCAGCAACAGGGCCGGGGGCTACGAGCAGTACTTC	CASNRAGGYEQYF
TRBV7-2	TRBD2	-	TRBJ2-5	TGTGCCAGCAGCCAAAGGACTAGCGGGGTTCAAGAGACCCAGTACTTC	CASSQRTSGVQETQYF
TRBV7-2	-	many	TRBJ2-1	TGTGCCAGCAGCCCCTCGCGGCTTGAGCAGTTCTTC	CASSPSRLEQFF
TRBV15	-	many	TRBJ2-1	TGTGCCACCAGCAGAGATCAGTACTCCTTGGGGTTC	CATSRDQYSLGF
TRBV5-4	TRBD2	few	TRBJ2-2	TGTGCCAGCAGCAGGGGGACTAGCGACACCGGGGAGCTGTTTTTT	CASSRGTSDTGELFF
TRBV6-2/TRBV6-3	TRBD1	-	TRBJ2-7	TGTGCCAGCAATCCATTAGGACAGGGAACCGAGCAGTACTTC	CASNPLGQGTEQYF
TRBV10-1	-	few	TRBJ2-5	TGCGCCAGCAGTGAGTCAGGCAGTGAGACCCAGTACTTC	CASSESGSETQYF
TRBV5-1	TRBD1	few	TRBJ2-2	TGCGCCAGCAGCGACCAGGACAGGCCTCTAACAACGAACACCGGGGAGCTGTTTTTT	CASSDQDRPLTTNTGELFF
TRBV12-3/TRBV12-4	-	-	TRBJ1-2	TGTGCCAGCAGTTTGGAGGGGGGATTCTATGGCTACACCTTC	CASSLEGGFYGYTF
TRBV21-1	-	many	TRBJ2-7	TGTGCCAGCAGCAAAGCCTCCGGGACAGGGGACTACGAGCAGTACTTC	CASSKASGTGDYEQYF
TRBV5-6	-	-	TRBJ2-5	TGTGCCAGCAGCCTACCAGGGTTTGAGACCCAGTACTTC	CASSLPGFETQYF